This TCR beta chain was sequenced during a study of precursors of human CD4 cytotoxic T cells (dated by TCRdb to the late 2010s). General notes on the study: In total, CD4+ memory subsets from roughly 15 donors went into the bulk TCR-seq analysis. TCR-seq analysis of approximately 15 donors yielded TCRalpha and TCRbeta chain sequences (table S7).

V gives up 6 bases and J gives up 0 bases, and the segment between their germline ends measures 17 bases. Inclusive of the bounding cysteine and phenylalanine, the CDR3 is 17 residues long. The DNA shown is the 51-base CDR3, in frame from base 1. Per the germline V gene (reference sequence), SGHAT is the CDR1 and FQDESV is the CDR2. This clonotype has a handful of counts. Its antigen is still unknown. No quality values exist for individual bases; no much larger clone is one base distant. To test for a precursor-effector relationship among CD4 cytotoxic T cells, four sorted CD4+ memory subsets (TCM, TEM, IL-7Rhigh TEMRA, IL-7R- TEMRA) underwent bulk UMI-based TCR sequencing. The cells came from peripheral blood mononuclear cells that had been isolated from human blood. Instrument on record: Illumina MiSeq. The authors' analysis ran thus. The Shannon-Wiener index, computed in VDJtools, was used to measure repertoire diversity. A TCRbeta clonotype was considered expanded if its clonotype frequency was 3 or more. Starting from the raw public reads, TCRdb applied fastp trimming at Q25, assembled clones with MiXCR and retained in-frame beta chains. Duplicate CDR3 protein sequences are folded into a single record with the most common DNA and genes. TCRdb, not the authors, supplied the V and J calls. For this sample there are around 710 distinct CDR3 sequences; roughly an eighth appear just once. Of the sample, around 7.4% is held by the ten largest clones.

Results the study describes overall, beyond this receptor: Expanded effector clonotypes accounted for a larger share of IL-7Rhigh TEMRA clonotypes than of TEM or TCM clonotypes. Only 13 of the 14 donors were included in some of the bulk TCR-seq comparisons, which suggests that not every subset was available for every donor. According to the authors, an observational design in humans cannot definitively determine the direction of differentiation between precursor and effector cells. More restricted TCR repertoires, with lower diversity and more expanded clonotypes, were shown by IL-7Rhigh and IL-7R- TEMRA subsets than by TCM and TEM subsets.

The specimen was memory CD4+ T cells from blood (PBMCs). Recombination connected TRBV11-1 to TRBJ2-2, and perhaps TRBD1 as D gene, on 6 matching bases. This TCR was sampled from a human donor in good health. Here is the DNA: TGTGCCAGCAGTAACACAGGGCTGGACGCGAACACCGGGGAGCTGTTTTTT. This yields the protein CASSNTGLDANTGELFF.